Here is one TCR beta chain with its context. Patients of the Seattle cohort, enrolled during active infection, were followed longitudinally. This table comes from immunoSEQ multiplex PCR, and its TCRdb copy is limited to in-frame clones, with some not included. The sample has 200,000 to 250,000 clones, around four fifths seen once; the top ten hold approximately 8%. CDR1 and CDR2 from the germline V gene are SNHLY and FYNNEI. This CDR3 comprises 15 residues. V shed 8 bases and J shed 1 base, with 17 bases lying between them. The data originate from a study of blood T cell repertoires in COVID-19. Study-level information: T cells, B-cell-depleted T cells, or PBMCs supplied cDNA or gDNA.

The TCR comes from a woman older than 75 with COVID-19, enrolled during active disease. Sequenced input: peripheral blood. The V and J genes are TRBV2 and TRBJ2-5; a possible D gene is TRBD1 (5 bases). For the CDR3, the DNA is TGTGCCAGCCTCCGAACCTACGACAGCCAAGAGACCCAGTACTTC. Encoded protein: CASLRTYDSQETQYF.